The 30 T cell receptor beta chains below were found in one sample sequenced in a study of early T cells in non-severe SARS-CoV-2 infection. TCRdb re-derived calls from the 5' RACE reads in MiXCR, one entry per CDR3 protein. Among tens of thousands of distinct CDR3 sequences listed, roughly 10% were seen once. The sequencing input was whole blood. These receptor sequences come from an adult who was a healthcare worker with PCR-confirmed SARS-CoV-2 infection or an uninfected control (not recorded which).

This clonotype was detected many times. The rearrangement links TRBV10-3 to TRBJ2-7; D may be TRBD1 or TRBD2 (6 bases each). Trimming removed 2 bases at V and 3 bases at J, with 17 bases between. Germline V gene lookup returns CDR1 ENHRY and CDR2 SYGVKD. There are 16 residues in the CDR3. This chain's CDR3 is CAISEGGQGRLYEQYF. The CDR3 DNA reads TGTGCCATCAGTGAGGGGGGGCAGGGACGTCTCTACGAGCAGTACTTC.

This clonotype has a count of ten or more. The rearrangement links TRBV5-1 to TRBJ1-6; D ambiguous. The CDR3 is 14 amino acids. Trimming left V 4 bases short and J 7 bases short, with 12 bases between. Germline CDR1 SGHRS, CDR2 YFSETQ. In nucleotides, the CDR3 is TGCGCCAGCAGCCCGGACCGCCAGAATTCACCCCTCCACTTT. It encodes CASSPDRQNSPLHF.

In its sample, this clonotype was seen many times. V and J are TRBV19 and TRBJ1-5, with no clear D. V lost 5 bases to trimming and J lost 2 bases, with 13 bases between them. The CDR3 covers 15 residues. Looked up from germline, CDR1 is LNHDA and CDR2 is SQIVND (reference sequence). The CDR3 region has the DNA TGTGCCAGTAGTCGAGGCAGCCCCGGCAATCAGCCCCAGCATTTT. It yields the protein CASSRGSPGNQPQHF.

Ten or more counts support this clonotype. The chain's CDR3 is CASSFVSSVEGATSYEQYF. The CDR3 DNA is TGTGCCAGCAGTTTCGTATCGTCAGTTGAGGGGGCCACCTCCTACGAGCAGTACTTC. V is TRBV12-3 or TRBV12-4 and J is TRBJ2-7; TRBD1 matches at 7 bases. The CDR3 runs 19 residues. The V and J ends lost 3 bases and 0 bases, in that order; junction bases with no gene match: 17.

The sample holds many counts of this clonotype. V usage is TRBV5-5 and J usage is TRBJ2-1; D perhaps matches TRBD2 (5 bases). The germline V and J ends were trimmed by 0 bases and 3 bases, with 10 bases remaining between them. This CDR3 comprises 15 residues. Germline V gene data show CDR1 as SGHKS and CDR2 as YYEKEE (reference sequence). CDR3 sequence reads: CASSLAAGYYNEQFF. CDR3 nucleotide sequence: TGTGCCAGCAGCTTGGCGGCGGGCTACTACAATGAGCAGTTCTTC.

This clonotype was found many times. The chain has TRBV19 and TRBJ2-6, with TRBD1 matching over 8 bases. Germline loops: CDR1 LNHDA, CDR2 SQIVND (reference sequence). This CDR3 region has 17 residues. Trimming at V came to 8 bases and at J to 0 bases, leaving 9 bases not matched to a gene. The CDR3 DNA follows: TGTGCCAGTTCCAGGGGGCCGTCTAGCTCTGGGGCCAACGTCCTGACTTTC. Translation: CASSRGPSSSGANVLTF.

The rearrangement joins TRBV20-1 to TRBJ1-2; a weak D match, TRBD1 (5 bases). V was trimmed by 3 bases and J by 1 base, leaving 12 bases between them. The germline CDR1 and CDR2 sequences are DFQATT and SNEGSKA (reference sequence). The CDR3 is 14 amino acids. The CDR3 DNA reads TGCAGTGCTAGGGGGCGCCGAGATAACTATGGCTACACCTTC. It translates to CSARGRRDNYGYTF.

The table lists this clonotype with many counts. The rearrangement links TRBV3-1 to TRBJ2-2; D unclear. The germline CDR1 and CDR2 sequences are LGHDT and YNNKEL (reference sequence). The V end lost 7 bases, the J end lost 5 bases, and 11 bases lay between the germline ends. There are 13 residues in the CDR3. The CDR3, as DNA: TGTGCCAGCAAGGGCATACGGACCGGGGAGCTGTTTTTT. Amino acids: CASKGIRTGELFF.

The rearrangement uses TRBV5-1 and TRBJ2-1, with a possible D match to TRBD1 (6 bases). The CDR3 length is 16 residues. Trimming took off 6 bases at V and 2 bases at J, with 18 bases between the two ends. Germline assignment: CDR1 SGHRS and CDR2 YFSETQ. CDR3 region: CASNRQTGSTYNEQFF. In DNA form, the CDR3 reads TGCGCCAGCAACAGGCAGACAGGCTCTACCTACAATGAGCAGTTCTTC. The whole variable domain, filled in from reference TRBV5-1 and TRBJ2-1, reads KAGVTQTPRYLIKTRGQQVTLSCSPISGHRSVSWYQQTPGQGLQFLFEYFSETQRNKGNFPGRFSGRQFSNSRSEMNVSTLELGDSALYLCASNRQTGSTYNEQFFGPGTRLTVL.

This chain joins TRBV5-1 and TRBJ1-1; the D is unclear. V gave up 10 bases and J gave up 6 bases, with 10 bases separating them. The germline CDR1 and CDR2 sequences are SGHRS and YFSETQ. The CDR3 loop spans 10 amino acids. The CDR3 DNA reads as TGCGCCCAAGCGTACCCTGAAGCTTTCTTT. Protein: CAQAYPEAFF.

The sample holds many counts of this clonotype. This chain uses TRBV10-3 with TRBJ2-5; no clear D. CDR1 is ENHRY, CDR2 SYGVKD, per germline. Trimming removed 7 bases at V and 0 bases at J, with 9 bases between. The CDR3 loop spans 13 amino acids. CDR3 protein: CAIIRLHQETQYF. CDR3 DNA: TGTGCCATCATCCGGCTACACCAAGAGACCCAGTACTTC.

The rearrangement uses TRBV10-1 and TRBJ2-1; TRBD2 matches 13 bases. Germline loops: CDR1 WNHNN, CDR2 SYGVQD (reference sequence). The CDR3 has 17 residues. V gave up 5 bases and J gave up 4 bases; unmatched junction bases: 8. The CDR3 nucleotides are TGCGCCAGCAGTCGGACTAGCGGGAGTCAAGGATACAATGAGCAGTTCTTC. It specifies CASSRTSGSQGYNEQFF.

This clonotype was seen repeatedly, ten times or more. The CDR3 loop reads CASSRDRGHLAQYF. The CDR3 DNA follows: TGTGCCAGCAGCCGGGACAGGGGCCACTTAGCGCAGTATTTT. This chain joins TRBV7-9 and TRBJ2-3; 10 bases map to TRBD1. Germline-derived CDR1 and CDR2 are SEHNR and FQNEAQ (reference sequence). The CDR3 loop spans 14 amino acids. V shed 5 bases and J 10 bases; nucleotides not matched to a gene: 9.

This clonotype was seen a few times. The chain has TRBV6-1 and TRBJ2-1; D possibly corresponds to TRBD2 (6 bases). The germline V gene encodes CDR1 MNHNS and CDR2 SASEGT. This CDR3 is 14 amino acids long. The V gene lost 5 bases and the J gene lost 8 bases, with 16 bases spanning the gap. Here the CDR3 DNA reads TGTGCCAGCAGTATACTAGCCAGAGGCGATGAGCAGTTCTTC. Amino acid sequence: CASSILARGDEQFF.

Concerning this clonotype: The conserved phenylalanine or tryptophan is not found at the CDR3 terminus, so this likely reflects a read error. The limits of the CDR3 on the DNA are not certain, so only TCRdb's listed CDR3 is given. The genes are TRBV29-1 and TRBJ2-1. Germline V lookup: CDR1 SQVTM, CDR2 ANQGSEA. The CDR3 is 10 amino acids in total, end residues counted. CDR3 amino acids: CSVTHNEQFS.

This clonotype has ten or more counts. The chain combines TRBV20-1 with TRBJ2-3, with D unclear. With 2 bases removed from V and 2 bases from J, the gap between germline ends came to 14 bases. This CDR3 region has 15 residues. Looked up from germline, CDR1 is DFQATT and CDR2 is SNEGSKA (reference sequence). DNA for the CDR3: TGCAGTGCTAGAAAAAGGGTTTCCAACACAGATACGCAGTATTTT. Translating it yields CSARKRVSNTDTQYF.

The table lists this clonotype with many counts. CDR3 in amino acids: CATSDFRDTGELFF. The CDR3 DNA follows: TGTGCCACCAGTGATTTCAGGGACACCGGGGAGCTGTTTTTT. V usage is TRBV24-1 and J usage is TRBJ2-2; tentatively, D is TRBD1 (5 bases). The CDR3 covers 14 residues. Germline V gives CDR1 KGHDR, CDR2 SFDVKD. The V gene lost 1 base and the J gene lost 3 bases, with 5 bases spanning the gap.

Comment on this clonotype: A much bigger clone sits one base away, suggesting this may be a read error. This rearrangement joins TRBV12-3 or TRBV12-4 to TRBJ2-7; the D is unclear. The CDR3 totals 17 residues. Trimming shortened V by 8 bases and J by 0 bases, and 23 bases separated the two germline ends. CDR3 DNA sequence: TGTGCCAGCGGACCCTTCCTTGGCAGGATTGACTCCTACGAGCAGTACTTC. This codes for CASGPFLGRIDSYEQYF.

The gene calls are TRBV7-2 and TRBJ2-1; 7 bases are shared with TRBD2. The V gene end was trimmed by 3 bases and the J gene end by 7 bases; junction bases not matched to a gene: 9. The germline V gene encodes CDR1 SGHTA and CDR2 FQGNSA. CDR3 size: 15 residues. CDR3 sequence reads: CASSFYGRIRNEQFF. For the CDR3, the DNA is TGTGCCAGCAGCTTTTACGGGAGGATTAGAAATGAGCAGTTCTTC.

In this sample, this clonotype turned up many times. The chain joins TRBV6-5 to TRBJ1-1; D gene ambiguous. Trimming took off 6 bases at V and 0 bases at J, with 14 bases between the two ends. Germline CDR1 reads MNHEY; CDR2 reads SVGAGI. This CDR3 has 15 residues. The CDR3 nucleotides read TGTGCCAGCAGACTCCAATACGCCTTGAACACTGAAGCTTTCTTT. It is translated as CASRLQYALNTEAFF.

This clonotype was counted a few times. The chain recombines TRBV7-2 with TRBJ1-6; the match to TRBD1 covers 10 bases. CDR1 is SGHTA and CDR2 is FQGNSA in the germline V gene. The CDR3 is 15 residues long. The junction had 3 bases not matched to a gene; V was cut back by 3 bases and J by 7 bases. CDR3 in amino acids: CASSFRDRGNSPLHF. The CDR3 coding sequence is TGTGCCAGCAGCTTCCGGGACAGGGGAAATTCACCCCTCCACTTT.

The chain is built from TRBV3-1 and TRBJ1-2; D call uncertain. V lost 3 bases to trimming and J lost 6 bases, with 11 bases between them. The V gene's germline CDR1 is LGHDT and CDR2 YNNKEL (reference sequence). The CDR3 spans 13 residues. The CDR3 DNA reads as TGTGCCAGCAGCCAGTCGGGTCGTGATGGCTACACCTTC. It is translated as CASSQSGRDGYTF.

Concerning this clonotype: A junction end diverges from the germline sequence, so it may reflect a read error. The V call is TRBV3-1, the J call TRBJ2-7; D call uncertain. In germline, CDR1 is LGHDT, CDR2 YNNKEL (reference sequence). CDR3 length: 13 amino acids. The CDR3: CVSSQPGLFEQYF. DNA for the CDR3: TGTGTCAGCAGCCAGCCGGGCCTCTTCGAGCAGTACTTC.

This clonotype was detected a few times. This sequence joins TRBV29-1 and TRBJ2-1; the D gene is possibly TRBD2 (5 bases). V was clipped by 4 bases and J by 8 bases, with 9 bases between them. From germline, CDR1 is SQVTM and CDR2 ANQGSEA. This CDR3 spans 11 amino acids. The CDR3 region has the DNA TGCAGCGTTGGGTTCGGGGATGAGCAGTTCTTC. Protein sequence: CSVGFGDEQFF.

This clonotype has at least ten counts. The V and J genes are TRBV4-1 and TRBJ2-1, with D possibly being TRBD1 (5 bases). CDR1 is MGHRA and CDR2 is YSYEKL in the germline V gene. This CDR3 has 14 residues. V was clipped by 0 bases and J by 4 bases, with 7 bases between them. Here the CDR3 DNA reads TGCGCCAGCAGCCAAGAGGGGCAGTACAATGAGCAGTTCTTC. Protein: CASSQEGQYNEQFF.

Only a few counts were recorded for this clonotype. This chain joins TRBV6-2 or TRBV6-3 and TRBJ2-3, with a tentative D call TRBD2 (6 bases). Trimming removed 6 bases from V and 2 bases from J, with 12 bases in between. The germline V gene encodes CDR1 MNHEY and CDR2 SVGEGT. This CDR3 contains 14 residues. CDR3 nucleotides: TGTGCCAGCAGAAAAGCGGGCCACACAGATACGCAGTATTTT. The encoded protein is CASRKAGHTDTQYF.

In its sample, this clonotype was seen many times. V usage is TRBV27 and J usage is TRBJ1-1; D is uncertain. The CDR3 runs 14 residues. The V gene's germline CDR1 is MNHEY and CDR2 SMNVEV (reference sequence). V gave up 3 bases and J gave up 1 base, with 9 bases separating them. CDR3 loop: CASSFQSSNTEAFF. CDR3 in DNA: TGTGCCAGCAGTTTTCAGTCTTCGAACACTGAAGCTTTCTTT.

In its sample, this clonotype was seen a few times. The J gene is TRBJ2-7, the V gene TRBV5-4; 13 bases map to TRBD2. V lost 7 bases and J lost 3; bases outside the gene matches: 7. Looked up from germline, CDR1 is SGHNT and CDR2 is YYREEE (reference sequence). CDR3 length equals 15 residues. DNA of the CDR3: TGTGCCAGCGCCAACCGACTAGCGGGGGGCTACGAGCAGTACTTC. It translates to CASANRLAGGYEQYF.

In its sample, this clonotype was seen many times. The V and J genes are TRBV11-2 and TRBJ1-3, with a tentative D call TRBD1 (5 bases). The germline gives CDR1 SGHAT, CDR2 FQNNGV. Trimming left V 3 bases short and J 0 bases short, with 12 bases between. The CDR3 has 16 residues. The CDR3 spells CASSFRDPSSGNTIYF. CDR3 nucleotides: TGTGCCAGCAGCTTCCGGGACCCCAGCTCTGGAAACACCATATATTTT.

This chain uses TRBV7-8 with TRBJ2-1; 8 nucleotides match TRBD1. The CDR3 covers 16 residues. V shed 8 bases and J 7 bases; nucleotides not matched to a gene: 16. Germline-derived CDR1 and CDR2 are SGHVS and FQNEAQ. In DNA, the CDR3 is TGTGCCAGCCACTTGTATGACAGGGGTTTAAGGAATGAGCAGTTCTTC. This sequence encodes CASHLYDRGLRNEQFF.